This TCR beta chain was recovered during a study of T-cell memory formation after mild COVID-19. This clonotype was seen many times. UMIs and sample barcodes were carried by the TCR alpha and TCR beta cDNA libraries that 5'RACE produced using constant-segment primers. Each CDR3 protein gets one entry after TCRdb re-called the 5' RACE reads with MiXCR. The data contain about 200,000 distinct CDR3 sequences, roughly 18% of them seen just once; the ten biggest clones take up 2.4%. J was trimmed by 2 bases and V by 5 bases; bases with no gene match: 5. CDR3 length equals 15 residues. CDR1 and CDR2 (germline): MNHEY, SVGAGI.

The sequenced material came from PBMCs or a T cell subset sorted from them (not recorded which). This TCR was sampled from an adult woman who had mild COVID-19 (a few samples of this study predate the infection). Cell type and time point are not known. The chain couples TRBV6-5 to TRBJ1-5; TRBD1 matches 8 bases. The CDR3 sequence: CASSPDRGGNQPQHF. DNA of the CDR3: TGTGCCAGCAGTCCCGACAGGGGTGGCAATCAGCCCCAGCATTTT.